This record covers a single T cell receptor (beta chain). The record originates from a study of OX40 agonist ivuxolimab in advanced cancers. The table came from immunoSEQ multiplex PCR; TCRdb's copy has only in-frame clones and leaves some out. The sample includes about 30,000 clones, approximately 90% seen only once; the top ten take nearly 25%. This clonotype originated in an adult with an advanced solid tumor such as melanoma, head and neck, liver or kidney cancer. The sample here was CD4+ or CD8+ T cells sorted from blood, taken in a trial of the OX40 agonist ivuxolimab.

CDR3 residues: CASSETGVTGNTIYF. The CDR3 DNA is TGTGCCAGCAGCGAAACAGGGGTGACTGGAAACACCATATATTTT. The chain employs TRBV14 and TRBJ1-3; 7 bases are a match to TRBD1. V trimming: 5 bases; J trimming: 2 bases; junction bases outside the gene matches: 6. Germline CDR1 reads SGHDN; CDR2 reads FVKESK. The CDR3 consists of 15 residues.